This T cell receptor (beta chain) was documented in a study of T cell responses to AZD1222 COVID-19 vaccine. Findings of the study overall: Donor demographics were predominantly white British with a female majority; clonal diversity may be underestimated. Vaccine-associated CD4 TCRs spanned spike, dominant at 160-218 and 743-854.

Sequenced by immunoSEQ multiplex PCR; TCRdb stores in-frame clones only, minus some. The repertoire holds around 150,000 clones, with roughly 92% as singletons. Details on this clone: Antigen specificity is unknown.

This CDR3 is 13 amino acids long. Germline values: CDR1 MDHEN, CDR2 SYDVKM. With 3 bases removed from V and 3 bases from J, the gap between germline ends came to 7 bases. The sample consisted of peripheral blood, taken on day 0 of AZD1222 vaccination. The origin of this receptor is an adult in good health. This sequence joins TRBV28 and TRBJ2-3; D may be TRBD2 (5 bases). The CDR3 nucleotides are TGTGCCAGCAGTTTGCCGGGAACAGATACGCAGTATTTT. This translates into CASSLPGTDTQYF.